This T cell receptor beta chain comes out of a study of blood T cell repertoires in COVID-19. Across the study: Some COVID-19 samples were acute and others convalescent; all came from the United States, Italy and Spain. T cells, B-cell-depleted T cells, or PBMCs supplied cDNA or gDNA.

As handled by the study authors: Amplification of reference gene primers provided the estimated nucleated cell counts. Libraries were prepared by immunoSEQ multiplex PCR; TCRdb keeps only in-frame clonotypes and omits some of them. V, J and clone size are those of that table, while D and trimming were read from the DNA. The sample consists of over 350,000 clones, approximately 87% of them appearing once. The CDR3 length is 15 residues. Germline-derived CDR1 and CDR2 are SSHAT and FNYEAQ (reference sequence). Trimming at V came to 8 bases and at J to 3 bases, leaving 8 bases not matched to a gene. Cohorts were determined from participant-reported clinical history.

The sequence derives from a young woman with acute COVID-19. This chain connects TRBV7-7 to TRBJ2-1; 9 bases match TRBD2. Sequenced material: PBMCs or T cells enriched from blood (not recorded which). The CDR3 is CASGAGGYFYNEQFF. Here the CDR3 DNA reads TGTGCCAGCGGAGCGGGGGGCTATTTCTACAATGAGCAGTTCTTC.